What follows describes a single T cell receptor (beta chain). This specimen comes from a study of patients and donors after allogeneic stem cell transplantation. CDR3 length equals 14 residues. Trimming took 5 bases from V and 4 from J, leaving 15 bases between them. The germline CDR1 and CDR2 sequences are SGHTA and FQGNSA. TCRdb called the RT-PCR reads again in MiXCR, with one record for every CDR3 protein. The sample consists of about 960,000 distinct CDR3 sequences, 15% to 20% of them appearing once. This sequence joins TRBV7-2 and TRBJ2-7, with D maybe TRBD1 (6 bases). The origin of this receptor is a human donor who was either an allogeneic HSCT recipient or a stem cell or donor lymphocyte infusion donor (not recorded which). It is not recorded whose cells these are; they may come from a transplant donor. The sequenced material came from blood, either unsorted or a sorted T cell fraction (not recorded which). The CDR3 region is CASSPYREGYEQYF. The CDR3 bases are TGTGCCAGCAGCCCATACAGGGAAGGGTACGAGCAGTACTTC.